This paragraph reports one TCR beta chain. The antigen is unknown. Germline and junction disagree at one end, which may indicate a read error. The data are from a study of post-analysis software for immune sequencing data. As for the study in general: Included among the disease courses, which were recorded for the cohort, were relapsing-remitting, secondary progressive and progressive-relapsing multiple sclerosis.

Notes on the study in general: The study found TRBV5-6, TRBV5-1 and TRBV20-1 among a few TRBV segments more frequent in patients than controls. By F measure, samples from a shared preparation batch strongly co-clustered.

Germline V gives CDR1 DFQATT, CDR2 SNEGSKA (reference sequence). The CDR3 consists of 15 residues. Unique molecular identifiers were present in the TCR beta cDNA libraries. Using its own MiXCR run on the PCR reads, TCRdb lists one record per CDR3 protein. The data show about 460,000 distinct CDR3 sequences, roughly 45% seen once. The chain links TRBV20-1 to TRBJ2-3; 8 bases match TRBD2. Specimen: blood. The TCR comes from a girl between 10 and 17 years old with multiple sclerosis. CDR3: CSARGGRTSRDTQYF. The CDR3 nucleotides read TGCAGTGCTAGAGGAGGGAGGACTAGCAGAGATACGCAGTATTTT.